The next 24 T cell receptor beta chains were all read from a single sample in a study of control samples from healthy donors and cancer patients (TCRdb year 2020). Receptor amplification or capture employed the immunoSEQ multiplex PCR assay. TCRdb limited this immuneACCESS table to in-frame rearrangements with V and J called. A share of clones is missing; checked studies link under half to unresolved V genes, and the rest is unexplained. This sample gives over 150,000 clones in total; 94% of them show up just once. Approximately 1.5% of the sample is held by the ten biggest clonotypes. The specimen sequenced was blood. These receptors came from a woman younger than 35 in good health.

The chain couples TRBV11-2 to TRBJ1-2; 7 nucleotides align to TRBD1. The CDR3 spans 15 residues. CDR1 SGHAT and CDR2 FQNNGV come from the germline V gene. With V trimmed by 1 base and J by 5 bases, 7 bases remained unmatched. In DNA, the CDR3 is TGTGCCAGCAGCTTAGCGCTGACAGGGTTTTATGGCTACACCTTC. Translating it yields CASSLALTGFYGYTF.

CDR3 sequence (DNA): TGTGCCAGCAGTTCAAGGACGGCGGTAATGAGTAACTATGGCTACACCTTC. It is translated as CASSSRTAVMSNYGYTF. This chain joins TRBV27 and TRBJ1-2; D not resolved. The V end was cut by 4 bases, the J end by 1 base, with 19 bases between. Germline V gene lookup returns CDR1 MNHEY and CDR2 SMNVEV (reference sequence). This CDR3 contains 17 residues.

V and J are TRBV6-2 or TRBV6-3 and TRBJ2-3; 7 bases map to TRBD2. Germline V gene lookup returns CDR1 MNHEY and CDR2 SVGEGT. The CDR3 length is 17 residues. Trimming at V came to 4 bases and at J to 0 bases, leaving 10 bases not matched to a gene. The CDR3 here is CASSFEIAGDSTDTQYF. CDR3 sequence (DNA): TGTGCCAGCAGTTTCGAGATAGCGGGTGATAGCACAGATACGCAGTATTTT.

This clone was counted a single time. This chain joins TRBV19 and TRBJ2-2; D is possibly TRBD1 (5 bases). CDR1 and CDR2 (germline): LNHDA, SQIVND (reference sequence). The ends were cut back, 7 bases at V and 5 bases at J, with 11 bases in the middle. This CDR3 has 13 amino acids. For the CDR3, the DNA is TGTGCCAGTATGCCACAGGTTACCGGGGAGCTGTTTTTT. Its translation is CASMPQVTGELFF.

This chain joins TRBV7-9 and TRBJ1-4, with 7 positions matching TRBD1. Germline assignment: CDR1 SEHNR and CDR2 FQNEAQ (reference sequence). V shed 6 bases and J 7 bases; nucleotides not matched to a gene: 8. The CDR3 extends over 14 amino acids. DNA of the CDR3: TGTGCCAGCAGTCAAGGGGGCAAACTTGAAAAACTGTTTTTT. Its translation is CASSQGGKLEKLFF.

The chain employs TRBV3-1 (or the pseudogene TRBV3-2) and TRBJ1-1; 9 bases agree with TRBD1. This CDR3 has 18 amino acids. The junction had 13 bases not matched to a gene; V was cut back by 1 base and J by 4 bases. Per germline, CDR1 LGHDT and CDR2 YNNKEL (reference sequence). The CDR3 nucleotides read TGTGCCAGCAGCCAAGTGTTGGGCGGGACAGGGAGGGGCACTGAAGCTTTCTTT. Its protein product is CASSQVLGGTGRGTEAFF.

The V gene is TRBV11-2, the J gene TRBJ1-2; no definite D call. In germline, CDR1 is SGHAT, CDR2 FQNNGV. Trimming removed 4 bases at V and 4 bases at J, with 13 bases between. The CDR3 covers 14 residues. In DNA form, the CDR3 reads TGTGCCAGCAGCTCGAAACGGGCCATCTATGGCTACACCTTC. Amino acid sequence: CASSSKRAIYGYTF.

The chain recombines TRBV2 with TRBJ2-1; the match to TRBD2 covers 11 bases. CDR3 size: 15 residues. The V gene's germline CDR1 is SNHLY and CDR2 FYNNEI. The V and J ends lost 6 bases and 8 bases, in that order; junction bases with no gene match: 9. The CDR3 bases are TGTGCCAGCAGAGAAACTAGCGGGGGCAGAGATGAGCAGTTCTTC. Translation gives CASRETSGGRDEQFF.

The J gene is TRBJ2-2, the V gene TRBV27; TRBD2 is a possible D gene (5 bases). V was trimmed by 3 bases and J by 3 bases, leaving 14 bases between them. The CDR3 is 16 residues long. Germline CDR1 MNHEY, CDR2 SMNVEV (reference sequence). CDR3 coding DNA: TGTGCCAGCAGTTTCGGAGGCAGCCATTACACCGGGGAGCTGTTTTTT. It encodes CASSFGGSHYTGELFF.

This clone was detected only once. The rearrangement uses TRBV11-2 and TRBJ2-1; 9 bases align to TRBD2. This CDR3 has 14 residues. The germline V gene has CDR1 SGHAT and CDR2 FQNNGV. With V trimmed by 5 bases and J by 6 bases, 5 bases remained unmatched. CDR3 in amino acids: CASSLRTSVNEQFF. The CDR3 DNA reads as TGTGCCAGCAGCCTCCGGACTAGCGTCAATGAGCAGTTCTTC.

The V call is TRBV9, the J call TRBJ1-4, with D maybe TRBD1 (6 bases). Germline loops: CDR1 SGDLS, CDR2 YYNGEE. The CDR3 totals 15 residues. The V end lost 4 bases, the J end lost 4 bases, and 14 bases lay between the germline ends. CDR3 amino acids: CASSWRGNNNEKLFF. The CDR3 DNA reads as TGTGCCAGCAGCTGGAGGGGGAATAATAATGAAAAACTGTTTTTT.

Turning to this clone: Different DNA sequences within this sample yield the same CDR3. The chain has TRBV5-1 and TRBJ1-3; D is uncertain. The CDR3 is made up of 13 amino acids. Between the trimmed V and J ends, which lost 0 bases and 4 bases, there was a span of 5 bases. The V gene's germline CDR1 is SGHRS and CDR2 YFSETQ. CDR3 loop: CASSLVRGNTIYF. As DNA, the CDR3 is TGCGCCAGCAGCTTGGTCCGGGGAAACACCATATATTTT.

V is TRBV11-2 and J is TRBJ2-1; TRBD1 or TRBD2 may be the D gene (5 bases each). Looked up from germline, CDR1 is SGHAT and CDR2 is FQNNGV. V gave up 5 bases and J gave up 0 bases, with 11 bases separating them. The CDR3 contains 15 residues. The CDR3, as DNA: TGTGCCAGCAGCCCACCCGGGACCTCCTACAATGAGCAGTTCTTC. The encoded protein is CASSPPGTSYNEQFF.

This sequence joins TRBV11-2 and TRBJ2-7; D not resolved. Trimming removed 1 base at V and 5 bases at J, with 9 bases between. CDR1 SGHAT and CDR2 FQNNGV come from the germline V gene. CDR3 length: 13 amino acids. The CDR3 is CASSLGQSHEQYF. The CDR3 DNA reads TGTGCCAGCAGCTTAGGTCAATCCCACGAGCAGTACTTC.

The chain combines TRBV27 with TRBJ1-1; no clear D. Looked up from germline, CDR1 is MNHEY and CDR2 is SMNVEV (reference sequence). V lost 3 bases and J lost 0, with 5 bases in between. CDR3 size: 13 residues. CDR3 in amino acids: CASSFHLNTEAFF. DNA of the CDR3: TGTGCCAGCAGTTTCCATTTGAACACTGAAGCTTTCTTT.

The chain links TRBV9 to TRBJ1-6, with 7 bases that match TRBD1. The germline CDR1 and CDR2 sequences are SGDLS and YYNGEE. V was pared by 0 bases and J by 6 bases, with 0 bases of the junction left unmatched. The CDR3 is made up of 14 amino acids. DNA of the CDR3: TGTGCCAGCAGCGTAGACAGGGGTAATTCACCCCTCCACTTT. Its translation is CASSVDRGNSPLHF.

This clone was seen a handful of times. This sequence joins TRBV29-1 and TRBJ2-1; tentative D call: TRBD1 (6 bases). Germline lookup yields CDR1 SQVTM and CDR2 ANQGSEA. The CDR3 is 15 amino acids. Between the trimmed V and J ends, which lost 2 bases and 0 bases, there was a span of 11 bases. The CDR3 DNA reads as TGCAGCGTTGAATCGGGACACAGCTCCTACAATGAGCAGTTCTTC. This encodes CSVESGHSSYNEQFF.

The chain has TRBV6-1 and TRBJ2-2; a weak D match, TRBD1 (5 bases). The CDR3 is 17 amino acids. In germline, CDR1 is MNHNS, CDR2 SASEGT. V lost 2 bases to trimming and J lost 6 bases, with 19 bases between them. The CDR3 is CASSEKAQGISSGELFF. CDR3 sequence (DNA): TGTGCCAGCAGTGAAAAGGCGCAGGGTATTTCATCCGGGGAGCTGTTTTTT.

The chain joins TRBV6-4 to TRBJ2-6; no reliable D call. Germline CDR1 reads MRHNA; CDR2 reads SNTAGT. Trimming took off 7 bases at V and 0 bases at J, with 13 bases between the two ends. The CDR3 extends over 16 amino acids. The CDR3 protein is CASTADVSSGANVLTF. The CDR3 nucleotides read TGTGCCAGCACCGCGGACGTCAGCTCTGGGGCCAACGTCCTGACTTTC.

As DNA, the CDR3 is TGTGCCAGCAGCTTAGATCTACCGGGACGCTCTAGCTCCTATAATTCACCCCTCCACTTT. Translation: CASSLDLPGRSSSYNSPLHF. V usage is TRBV11-2 and J usage is TRBJ1-6, with D perhaps matching TRBD1 (5 bases). The V end lost 0 bases, the J end lost 0 bases, and 18 bases lay between the germline ends. The CDR3 spans 20 residues. Germline loops: CDR1 SGHAT, CDR2 FQNNGV.

The rearrangement joins TRBV19 to TRBJ2-7; TRBD1 or TRBD2 may be the D gene (5 bases each). Trimming shortened V by 5 bases and J by 1 base, and 12 bases separated the two germline ends. CDR3 size: 14 residues. Looked up from germline, CDR1 is LNHDA and CDR2 is SQIVND (reference sequence). The CDR3, as DNA: TGTGCCAGTAGTCCCGGGACGGTATCCTACGAGCAGTACTTC. Protein: CASSPGTVSYEQYF.

This clone is a singleton in its sample. V is TRBV10-3 and J is TRBJ2-7; D possibly corresponds to TRBD2 (7 bases). The CDR3 has 18 residues. Germline CDR1 and CDR2: ENHRY and SYGVKD. V dropped 4 bases and J dropped 0 bases, with 22 bases sitting between them. CDR3: CAISGSPGRGAASYEQYF. The CDR3 DNA sequence: TGTGCCATCAGTGGAAGTCCAGGTCGGGGGGCAGCCTCCTACGAGCAGTACTTC.

This sequence joins TRBV15 and TRBJ1-5; D not resolved. V dropped 2 bases and J dropped 5 bases, with 4 bases sitting between them. The CDR3 totals 12 residues. Looked up from germline, CDR1 is LNHNV and CDR2 is YYDKDF (reference sequence). For the CDR3, the DNA is TGTGCCACCAGCAGACTATATCAGCCCCAGCATTTT. It specifies CATSRLYQPQHF.

The rearrangement joins TRBV19 to TRBJ2-7, with TRBD2 as a possible D gene (5 bases). Germline CDR1 LNHDA, CDR2 SQIVND (reference sequence). The CDR3 is made up of 14 amino acids. V was clipped by 5 bases and J by 2 bases, with 13 bases between them. The CDR3 DNA sequence: TGTGCCAGTAGTGTCTCGGGGTTCCCCTACGAGCAGTACTTC. This codes for CASSVSGFPYEQYF. The complete variable domain, with remaining parts taken from reference TRBV19 and TRBJ2-7, reads DGGITQSPKYLFRKEGQNVTLSCEQNLNHDAMYWYRQDPGQGLRLIYYSQIVNDFQKGDIAEGYSVSREKKESFPLTVTSAQKNPTAFYLCASSVSGFPYEQYFGPGTRLTVT.